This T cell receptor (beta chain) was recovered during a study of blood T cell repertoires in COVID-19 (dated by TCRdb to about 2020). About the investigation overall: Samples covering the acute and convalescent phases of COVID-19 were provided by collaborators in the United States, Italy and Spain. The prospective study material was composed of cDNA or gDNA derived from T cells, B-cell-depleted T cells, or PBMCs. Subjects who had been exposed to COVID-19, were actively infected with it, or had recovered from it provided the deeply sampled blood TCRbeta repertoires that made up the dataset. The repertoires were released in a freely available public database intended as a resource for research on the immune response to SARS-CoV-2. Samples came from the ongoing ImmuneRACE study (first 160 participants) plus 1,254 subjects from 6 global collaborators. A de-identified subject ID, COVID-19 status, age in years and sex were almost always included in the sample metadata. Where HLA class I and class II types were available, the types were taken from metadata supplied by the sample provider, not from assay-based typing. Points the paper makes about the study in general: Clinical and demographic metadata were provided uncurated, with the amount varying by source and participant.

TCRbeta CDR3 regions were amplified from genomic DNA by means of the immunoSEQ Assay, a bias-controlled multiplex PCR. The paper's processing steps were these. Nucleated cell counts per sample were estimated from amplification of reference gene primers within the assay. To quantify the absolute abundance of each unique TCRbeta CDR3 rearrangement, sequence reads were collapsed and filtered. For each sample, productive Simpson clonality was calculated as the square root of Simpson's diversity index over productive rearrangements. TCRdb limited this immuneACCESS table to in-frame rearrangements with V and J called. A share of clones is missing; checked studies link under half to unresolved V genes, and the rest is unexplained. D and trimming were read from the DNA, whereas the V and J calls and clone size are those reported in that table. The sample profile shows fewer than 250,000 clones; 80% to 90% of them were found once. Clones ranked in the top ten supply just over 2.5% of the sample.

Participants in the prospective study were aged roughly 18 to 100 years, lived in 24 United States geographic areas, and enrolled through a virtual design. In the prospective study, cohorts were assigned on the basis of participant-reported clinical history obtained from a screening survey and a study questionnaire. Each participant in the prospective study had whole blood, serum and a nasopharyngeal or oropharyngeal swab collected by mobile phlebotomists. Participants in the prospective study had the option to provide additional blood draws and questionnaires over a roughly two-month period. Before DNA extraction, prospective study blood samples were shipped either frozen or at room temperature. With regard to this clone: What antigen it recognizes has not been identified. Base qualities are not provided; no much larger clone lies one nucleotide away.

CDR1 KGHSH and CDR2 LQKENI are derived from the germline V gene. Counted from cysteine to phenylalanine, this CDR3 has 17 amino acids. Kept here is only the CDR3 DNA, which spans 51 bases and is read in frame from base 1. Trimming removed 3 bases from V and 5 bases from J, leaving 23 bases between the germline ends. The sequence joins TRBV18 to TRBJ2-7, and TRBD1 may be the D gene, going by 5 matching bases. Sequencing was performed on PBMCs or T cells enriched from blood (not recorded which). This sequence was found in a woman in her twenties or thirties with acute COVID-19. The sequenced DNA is TGTGCCAGCTCACCCCCAGGGATCAACAGGCCAACCGACGAGCAGTACTTC. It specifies CASSPPGINRPTDEQYF.